What follows is one TCR beta chain and its context. Its antigen is currently unknown. With molecular barcodes, quantitative 5'-RACE was used to make the TCR beta libraries. TCRdb re-derived calls from the 5' RACE reads in MiXCR, one entry per CDR3 protein. Among fewer than 500,000 distinct CDR3 sequences listed, approximately 26% were seen once. This sample is part of a study of CD8 T cells in ankylosing spondylitis. Notes on the study in general: A TCR beta motif of several highly homologous variants appeared characteristic of ankylosing spondylitis blood. Disease-linked clones had a CD8+ phenotype and relatively low frequency in peripheral blood.

V was cut by 4 bases and J by 1 base, with 10 bases left in between. CDR3 length: 14 residues. The clonotype comes from a male donor with ankylosing spondylitis. The chain has TRBV12-3 or TRBV12-4 and TRBJ1-1; D is possibly TRBD1 (5 bases). Sequencing used blood, either unsorted or a sorted T cell fraction (not recorded which). CDR3 coding DNA: TGTGCCAGCAGTTCACCAGGGTGGAACACTGAAGCTTTCTTT. This encodes CASSSPGWNTEAFF.